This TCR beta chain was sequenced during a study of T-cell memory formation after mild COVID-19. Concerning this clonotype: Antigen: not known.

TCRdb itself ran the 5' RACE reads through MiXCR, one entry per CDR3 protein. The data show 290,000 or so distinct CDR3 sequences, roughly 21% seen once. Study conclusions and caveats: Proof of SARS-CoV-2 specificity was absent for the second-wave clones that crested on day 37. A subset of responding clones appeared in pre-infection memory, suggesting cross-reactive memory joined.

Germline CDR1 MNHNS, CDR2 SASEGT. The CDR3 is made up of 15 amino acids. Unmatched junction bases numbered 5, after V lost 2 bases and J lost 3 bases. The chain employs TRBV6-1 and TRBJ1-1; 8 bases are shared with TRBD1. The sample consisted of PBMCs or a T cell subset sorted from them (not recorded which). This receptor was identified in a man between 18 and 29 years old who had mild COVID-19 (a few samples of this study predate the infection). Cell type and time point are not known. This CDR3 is CASSEHRGRHTEAFF. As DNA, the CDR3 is TGTGCCAGCAGTGAACACAGGGGGAGGCACACTGAAGCTTTCTTT.